This T cell receptor (beta chain) comes out of a study of blood T cell repertoires in COVID-19. Background on the study: Sample material is recorded as cDNA or gDNA derived from T cells, B-cell-depleted T cells, or PBMCs.

Seattle patient enrollment occurred during active infection, with longitudinal follow-up thereafter. This clone was recorded a few times. The ends lost 7 bases at V and 7 bases at J; junction bases unmatched: 14. The CDR3 runs 15 residues. Germline V gene sequence: CDR1 SNHLY, CDR2 FYNNEI. In the authors' workflow: It was from reference gene primer amplification that nucleated cell counts were estimated. Assay used: immunoSEQ multiplex PCR; TCRdb lists only in-frame clones, some missing. V, J and clone size derive from that table, while D and trimming were established from the DNA sequence. This sample has about 370,000 clones, with around 87% found just once.

The V gene is TRBV2, the J gene TRBJ1-2; 8 bases align to TRBD1. The source of this sequence is a woman aged 25-40 years with COVID-19, enrolled during active disease. The source material was peripheral blood. The chain's CDR3 is CASTLRTGTRGGYTF. The CDR3, as DNA: TGTGCCAGCACCCTTAGGACAGGGACCAGGGGTGGCTACACCTTC.